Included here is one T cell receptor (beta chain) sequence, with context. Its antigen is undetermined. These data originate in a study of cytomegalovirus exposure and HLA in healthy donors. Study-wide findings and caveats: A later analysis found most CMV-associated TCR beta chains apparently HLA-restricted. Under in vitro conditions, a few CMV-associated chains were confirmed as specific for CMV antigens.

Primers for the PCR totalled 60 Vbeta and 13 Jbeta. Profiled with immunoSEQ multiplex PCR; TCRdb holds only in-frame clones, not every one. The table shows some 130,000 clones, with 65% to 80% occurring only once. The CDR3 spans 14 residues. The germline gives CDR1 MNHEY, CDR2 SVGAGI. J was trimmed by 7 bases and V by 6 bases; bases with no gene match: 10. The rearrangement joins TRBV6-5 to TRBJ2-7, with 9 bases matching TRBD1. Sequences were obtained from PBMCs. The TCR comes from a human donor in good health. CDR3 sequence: CASSPLGQGVEQYF. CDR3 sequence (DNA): TGTGCCAGCAGCCCACTGGGACAGGGTGTTGAGCAGTACTTC.